The 23 T cell receptor beta chains below come from one sample, sequenced in a study of blood T cell repertoires in COVID-19. Sequencing was performed with immunoSEQ multiplex PCR; in TCRdb, only in-frame clones are kept and a portion is missing. The table lists approximately 250,000 clones, about 85% of them singletons. Sequenced material: peripheral blood. Every receptor here comes from a man aged 35 to 55 with acute or convalescent COVID-19.

The chain's CDR3 is CASSLGQGRGDTQYF. The CDR3 DNA sequence: TGCGCCAGCAGCTTGGGACAGGGGAGAGGGGATACGCAGTATTTT. The gene calls are TRBV5-1 and TRBJ2-3, with 8 nucleotides matching TRBD1. V gave up 0 bases and J gave up 6 bases; unmatched junction bases: 6. The CDR3 extends over 15 amino acids. Germline CDR1 reads SGHRS; CDR2 reads YFSETQ.

This clone was observed once. The chain is built from TRBV7-6 and TRBJ2-5, with a tentative D call TRBD2 (7 bases). Trimming took 1 base from V and 3 from J, leaving 12 bases between them. Germline V gene lookup returns CDR1 SGHVS and CDR2 FNYEAQ. The CDR3 runs 15 residues. The chain's CDR3 is CASSLGGGEKETQYF. The DNA of the CDR3 is TGTGCCAGCAGCTTAGGAGGGGGGGAAAAAGAGACCCAGTACTTC. The entire variable domain, with the rest obtained from reference TRBV7-6 and TRBJ2-5, is as follows: GAGVSQSPRYKVTKRGQDVALRCDPISGHVSLYWYRQALGQGPEFLTYFNYEAQQDKSGLPNDRFSAERPEGSISTLTIQRTEQRDSAMYRCASSLGGGEKETQYFGPGTRLLVL.

This clone was recorded a few times. The CDR3 loop is CASSLGTPTGKPQHF. The CDR3 DNA sequence: TGTGCCAGCAGCTTAGGGACGCCCACCGGGAAGCCCCAGCATTTT. The chain links TRBV7-8 to TRBJ1-5, with D unclear. This CDR3 has 15 residues. The germline V gene encodes CDR1 SGHVS and CDR2 FQNEAQ. Trimming shortened V by 1 base and J by 8 bases, and 15 bases separated the two germline ends.

This chain connects TRBV2 to TRBJ1-1; 9 bases are a match to TRBD1. The CDR3 sequence is 19 residues long. With 7 bases clipped from V and 3 bases from J, the junction kept 21 bases outside the gene matches. Germline V gene data show CDR1 as SNHLY and CDR2 as FYNNEI. CDR3 in amino acids: CASTLLVIFYRGQDTEAFF. The CDR3 nucleotides read TGTGCCAGCACCCTACTTGTCATCTTCTACAGGGGGCAGGACACTGAAGCTTTCTTT.

This clone was detected only a few times. This rearrangement joins TRBV3-1 (or the pseudogene TRBV3-2) to TRBJ1-5; 7 bases agree with TRBD1. Losses at the gene ends were 1 base for V and 6 bases for J; bases not matched to a gene: 6. The CDR3 is 15 residues long. Germline V gene data show CDR1 as LGHDT and CDR2 as YNNKEL (reference sequence). The CDR3 protein is CASSQGRGDVQPQHF. CDR3 sequence (DNA): TGTGCCAGCAGCCAAGGCAGGGGGGATGTTCAGCCCCAGCATTTT.

The chain combines TRBV5-1 with TRBJ1-6; maybe TRBD1 (6 bases). The germline CDR1 and CDR2 sequences are SGHRS and YFSETQ. The CDR3 is 15 residues long. Trimming removed 2 bases at V and 9 bases at J, with 15 bases between. The CDR3 nucleotides read TGCGCCAGCAGCTTCATGGCAGGGGAAGGTTCACCCCTCCACTTT. Translated, it gives CASSFMAGEGSPLHF.

The chain has TRBV27 and TRBJ2-5; 9 positions agree with TRBD1. V lost 5 bases to trimming and J lost 4 bases; unmatched junction nucleotides: 14. Germline CDR1 and CDR2: MNHEY and SMNVEV (reference sequence). The CDR3 contains 17 residues. The CDR3 sequence is CASSLYSGQGLIETQYF. The CDR3 region has the DNA TGTGCCAGCAGTCTATACTCGGGACAGGGTTTAATAGAGACCCAGTACTTC.

The chain joins TRBV11-3 to TRBJ2-7, with 7 nucleotides matching TRBD1. The CDR3 is 14 residues long. CDR1 and CDR2 (germline): SGHNT, YENEEA. Trimming took 5 bases from V and 1 from J; bases not matched to a gene: 5. CDR3 DNA sequence: TGTGCCAGCAGCCCGGAGGACAGGTCCTACGAGCAGTACTTC. Translation: CASSPEDRSYEQYF.

The chain couples TRBV20-1 to TRBJ2-2, with D perhaps TRBD2 (5 bases). Trimming stripped 3 bases from V and 13 bases from J, with 15 bases between. Germline-derived CDR1 and CDR2 are DFQATT and SNEGSKA (reference sequence). CDR3 length: 12 amino acids. DNA of the CDR3: TGCAGTGCTAGTAATATGGCGGGTGGGCTGTTTTTT. It specifies CSASNMAGGLFF.

This sequence joins TRBV5-1 and TRBJ2-5; no firm D call. Germline CDR1 reads SGHRS; CDR2 reads YFSETQ. The length of the CDR3 is 18 residues. V was cut by 0 bases and J by 5 bases, with 23 bases left in between. This CDR3 is CASSLVFWMALSMETQYF. For the CDR3, the DNA is TGCGCCAGCAGCTTGGTTTTTTGGATGGCTCTTAGCATGGAGACCCAGTACTTC.

The chain combines TRBV7-8 with TRBJ2-2; tentative D call: TRBD2 (7 bases). CDR3 length: 16 residues. Germline CDR1 and CDR2: SGHVS and FQNEAQ. Trimming removed 1 base at V and 3 bases at J, with 12 bases between. The CDR3 nucleotides are TGTGCCAGCAGCTTAGTCGCGGGGGCGTACACCGGGGAGCTGTTTTTT. Its protein product is CASSLVAGAYTGELFF.

A single count supports this clone. The chain is built from TRBV11-1 and TRBJ1-2; maybe TRBD1 (5 bases). CDR1 and CDR2 from the germline V gene are SGHAT and FQDESV (reference sequence). The length of the CDR3 is 12 residues. The V and J ends lost 5 bases and 4 bases respectively, with 8 bases between them. The CDR3 DNA reads as TGTGCCAGCAGCCCTGACAGCTATGGCTACACCTTC. It is translated as CASSPDSYGYTF. The full variable domain, with the rest looked up from reference TRBV11-1 and TRBJ1-2, is EAEVAQSPRYKITEKSQAVAFWCDPISGHATLYWYRQILGQGPELLVQFQDESVVDDSQLPKDRFSAERLKGVDSTLKIQPAELGDSAMYLCASSPDSYGYTFGSGTRLTVV.

The chain joins TRBV18 to TRBJ1-2; D remains unclear. Germline CDR1 is KGHSH and CDR2 is LQKENI. V was cut by 1 base and J by 5 bases, with 11 bases left in between. The CDR3 loop spans 14 amino acids. CDR3 bases: TGTGCCAGCTCACCACAGGGTGAGGGTTATGGCTACACCTTC. Protein: CASSPQGEGYGYTF.

This clone was seen a single time. The gene calls are TRBV19 and TRBJ2-1; possibly TRBD1 for D (6 bases). CDR1 LNHDA and CDR2 SQIVND come from the germline V gene (reference sequence). The ends were cut back, 6 bases at V and 6 bases at J, with 9 bases in the middle. This CDR3 region has 12 residues. The CDR3 coding sequence is TGTGCCAGTAGGACAGGCTTCAATGAGCAGTTCTTC. It codes for CASRTGFNEQFF.

The gene calls are TRBV3-1 (or the pseudogene TRBV3-2) and TRBJ2-7; tentative D call: TRBD1 (7 bases). The germline gives CDR1 LGHDT, CDR2 YNNKEL (reference sequence). CDR3 length: 14 residues. Trimming cost V 8 bases and J 3 bases, with 17 bases left between them. CDR3 nucleotide sequence: TGTGCCAGCTCCTTCGGGGGACAGAGCTACGAGCAGTACTTC. Its protein is CASSFGGQSYEQYF.

The chain recombines TRBV30 with TRBJ1-1; D is possibly TRBD1 (5 bases). This CDR3 region has 13 residues. V gave up 8 bases and J gave up 1 base, with 14 bases separating them. Germline CDR1 reads GTSNPN; CDR2 reads SVGIG (reference sequence). Here the CDR3 reads CANSRAGNTEAFF. CDR3 DNA: TGTGCCAATTCCAGGGCAGGGAACACTGAAGCTTTCTTT.

The V and J genes are TRBV7-2 and TRBJ2-3; 12 positions match TRBD2. Per the germline V gene, CDR1 is SGHTA and CDR2 is FQGNSA. The ends lost 3 bases at V and 6 bases at J; junction bases unmatched: 7. This CDR3 comprises 16 residues. In DNA, the CDR3 is TGTGCCAGCAGCTTTCGGACTAGCGGGGACGCGGATACGCAGTATTTT. Residues: CASSFRTSGDADTQYF.

This clone was picked up one time. V gene TRBV11-2 combines with J gene TRBJ2-5, with 8 positions matching TRBD2. Germline-derived CDR1 and CDR2 are SGHAT and FQNNGV. V was clipped by 5 bases and J by 4 bases; unmatched bases: 12. This CDR3 region has 16 residues. The CDR3 is CASSRGARGGAETQYF. For the CDR3, the DNA is TGTGCCAGCAGCCGGGGAGCCCGGGGGGGCGCAGAGACCCAGTACTTC. Drawing the rest from reference TRBV11-2 and TRBJ2-5, the complete variable domain is EAGVAQSPRYKIIEKRQSVAFWCNPISGHATLYWYQQILGQGPKLLIQFQNNGVVDDSQLPKDRFSAERLKGVDSTLKIQPAKLEDSAVYLCASSRGARGGAETQYFGPGTRLLVL.

The V and J genes are TRBV18 and TRBJ2-7; D may be TRBD1 (7 bases). CDR1 and CDR2 (germline): KGHSH, LQKENI. CDR3 length: 15 residues. V shed 0 bases and J shed 0 bases, with 9 bases lying between them. CDR3 nucleotide sequence: TGTGCCAGCTCACCACCGGAGGGGGCCTCCTACGAGCAGTACTTC. Translation gives CASSPPEGASYEQYF.

This clone was seen a single time. The chain uses TRBV19 and TRBJ2-7; 9 positions agree with TRBD1. CDR1 is LNHDA, CDR2 SQIVND, per germline (reference sequence). The CDR3 spans 14 residues. V was clipped by 7 bases and J by 2 bases; unmatched bases: 6. The CDR3 region has the DNA TGTGCCAGTACCCAGGGGACAGGGACCTACGAGCAGTACTTC. Its protein product is CASTQGTGTYEQYF.

This chain uses TRBV10-3 with TRBJ2-5, with TRBD2 matching over 8 bases. Germline values: CDR1 ENHRY, CDR2 SYGVKD. The CDR3 is 15 residues long. The junction had 8 bases not matched to a gene; V was cut back by 3 bases and J by 5 bases. Written as DNA, the CDR3 is TGTGCCATCAGTGATACCGGGGGGGCCGGTGAGACCCAGTACTTC. Translated: CAISDTGGAGETQYF.

The gene calls are TRBV27 and TRBJ1-1; 7 nucleotides match TRBD1. The V and J ends lost 5 bases and 0 bases, in that order; junction bases with no gene match: 15. Germline CDR1 reads MNHEY; CDR2 reads SMNVEV (reference sequence). CDR3 length: 18 residues. CDR3 in amino acids: CASSPHRRGYDMNTEAFF. CDR3 sequence (DNA): TGTGCCAGCAGTCCCCACCGCAGGGGGTATGACATGAACACTGAAGCTTTCTTT.

The chain carries TRBV4-3 and TRBJ2-1, with D possibly being TRBD2 (6 bases). Germline V gives CDR1 LGHNA, CDR2 YSLEER. CDR3 length equals 15 residues. Trimming took 0 bases from V and 2 from J, leaving 8 bases between them. CDR3 sequence: CASSQDSGPYNEQFF. DNA of the CDR3: TGCGCCAGCAGCCAAGATAGCGGACCCTACAATGAGCAGTTCTTC.